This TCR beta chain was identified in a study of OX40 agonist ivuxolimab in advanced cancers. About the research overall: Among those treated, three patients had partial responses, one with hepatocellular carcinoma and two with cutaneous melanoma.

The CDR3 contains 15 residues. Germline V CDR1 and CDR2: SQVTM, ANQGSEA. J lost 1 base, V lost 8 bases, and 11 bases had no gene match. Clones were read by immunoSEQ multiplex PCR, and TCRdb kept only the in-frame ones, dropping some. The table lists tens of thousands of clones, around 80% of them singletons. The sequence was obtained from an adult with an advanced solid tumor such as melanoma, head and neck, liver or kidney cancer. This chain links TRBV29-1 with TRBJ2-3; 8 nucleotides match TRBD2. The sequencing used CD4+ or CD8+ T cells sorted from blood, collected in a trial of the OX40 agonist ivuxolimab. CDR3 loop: CSSGGGIGGTDTQYF. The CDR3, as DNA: TGCAGCTCCGGCGGGGGGATTGGGGGCACAGATACGCAGTATTTT.